This TCR beta chain was recovered during a study of radiotherapy plus CTLA-4 blockade in lung cancer. Study overall: Objective responses were seen in 18% of patients, disease control in about 30%. Study outcomes and limitations: Subsequent to radiotherapy plus ipilimumab, tumor-derived TCR clones underwent expansion in blood.

The repertoire was sequenced with immunoSEQ multiplex PCR; TCRdb's copy has only in-frame clones and lacks some. This repertoire shows 30,000 to 40,000 clones, 70% found once; its top ten account for approximately 4%. CDR3 length: 14 residues. Trimming took 2 bases from V and 7 from J, leaving 14 bases between them. The germline gives CDR1 MGHDK, CDR2 SYGVNS. About this clone itself: Its specificity is not known.

The source was peripheral blood, collected from a patient treated with radiotherapy plus ipilimumab. The receptor was derived from a human donor with non-small cell lung cancer who had stable disease on radiotherapy plus ipilimumab. The J gene is TRBJ1-1, the V gene TRBV25-1; unclear D gene. CDR3 bases: TGTGCCAGCAGTGAAGTGTACGGCTCCCTTGAAGCTTTCTTT. Protein sequence: CASSEVYGSLEAFF.